This TCR beta chain was sequenced for a study of shared clonotypes between healthy human individuals. Findings and caveats of the study: Donor clonotype sharing was expected to depend on sequencing depth.

Germline V gene lookup returns CDR1 MNHEY and CDR2 SMNVEV (reference sequence). The CDR3 runs 13 residues. V gave up 5 bases and J gave up 0 bases, with 8 bases separating them. Template for every sorted-subset replicate PCR totaled around 200 ng DNA, tens of thousands of T cell genomes. Repertoires were generated with immunoSEQ multiplex PCR, while TCRdb's copy carries only in-frame clones and drops some. Altogether roughly 2.1 million clones are present, under 95% being singletons, with the ten largest covering roughly 1.8%. This clone was counted a single time. Its cognate antigen is unknown. This CDR3 is also generated by other DNA sequences in the sample. Terminally differentiated effector memory CD45RA+ cells were left out of the naive CD8 fraction, which was CD45RO-negative and positively selected for CCR7.

V and J are TRBV27 and TRBJ2-7; D remains unclear. This clonotype originated in a man younger than 30 in good health. Some clones in this sample may be carry-over from other donors' samples. The sample comprised naive CD8+ T cells from PBMCs. For the CDR3, the DNA is TGTGCCAGCAGTCCCTCTAGCTCCTACGAGCAGTACTTC. Its protein is CASSPSSSYEQYF.